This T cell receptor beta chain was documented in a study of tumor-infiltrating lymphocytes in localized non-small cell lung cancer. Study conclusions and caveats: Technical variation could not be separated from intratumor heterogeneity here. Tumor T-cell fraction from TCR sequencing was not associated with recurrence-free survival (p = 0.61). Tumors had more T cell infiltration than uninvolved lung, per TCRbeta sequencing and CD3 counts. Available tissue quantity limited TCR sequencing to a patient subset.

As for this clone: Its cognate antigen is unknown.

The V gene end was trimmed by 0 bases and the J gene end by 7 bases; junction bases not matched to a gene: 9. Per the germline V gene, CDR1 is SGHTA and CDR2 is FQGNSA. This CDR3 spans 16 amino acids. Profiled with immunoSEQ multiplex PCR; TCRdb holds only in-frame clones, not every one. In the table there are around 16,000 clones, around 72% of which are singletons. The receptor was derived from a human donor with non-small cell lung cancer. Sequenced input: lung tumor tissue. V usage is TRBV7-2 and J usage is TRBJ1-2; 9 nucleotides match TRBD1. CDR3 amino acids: CASSLAPGQGVGGYTF. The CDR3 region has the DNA TGTGCCAGCAGCTTAGCGCCGGGACAGGGCGTGGGTGGCTACACCTTC.